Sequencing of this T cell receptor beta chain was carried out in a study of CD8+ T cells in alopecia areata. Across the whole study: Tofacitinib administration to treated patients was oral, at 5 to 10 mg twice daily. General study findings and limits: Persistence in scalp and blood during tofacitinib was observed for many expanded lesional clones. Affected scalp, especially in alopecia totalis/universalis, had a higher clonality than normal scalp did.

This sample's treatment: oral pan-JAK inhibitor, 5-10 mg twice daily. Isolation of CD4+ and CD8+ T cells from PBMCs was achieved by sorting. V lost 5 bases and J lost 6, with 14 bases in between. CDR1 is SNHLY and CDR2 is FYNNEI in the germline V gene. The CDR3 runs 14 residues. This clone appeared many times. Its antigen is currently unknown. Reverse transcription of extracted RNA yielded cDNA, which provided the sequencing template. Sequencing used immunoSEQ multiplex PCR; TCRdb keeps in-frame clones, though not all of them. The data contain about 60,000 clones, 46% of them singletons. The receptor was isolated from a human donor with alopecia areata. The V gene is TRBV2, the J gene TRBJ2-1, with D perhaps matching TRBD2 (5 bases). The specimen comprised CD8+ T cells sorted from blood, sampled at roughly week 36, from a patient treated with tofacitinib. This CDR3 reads CASSYTREGNEQFF. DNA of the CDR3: TGTGCCAGCAGTTACACACGGGAAGGCAATGAGCAGTTCTTC.